What follows are 5 T cell receptor beta chains derived from one specimen sequenced in a study of blood T cell repertoires in COVID-19. The repertoire was sequenced with immunoSEQ multiplex PCR; TCRdb's copy has only in-frame clones and lacks some. Seen here are around 140,000 clones, around 81% observed once, and the top ten hold around 8.5%. Sample: peripheral blood. These receptors came from a human donor in a cohort sampled during active COVID-19.

The chain uses TRBV6-1 and TRBJ1-2; 8 nucleotides align to TRBD1. V lost 2 bases and J lost 5; bases outside the gene matches: 4. The length of the CDR3 is 14 residues. The germline gives CDR1 MNHNS, CDR2 SASEGT. The CDR3 coding sequence is TGTGCCAGCAGTGAACAGGGGGCCTGGTATGGCTACACCTTC. Amino acid sequence: CASSEQGAWYGYTF.

This sequence joins TRBV5-6 and TRBJ1-6; 8 nucleotides align to TRBD1. This CDR3 region has 16 residues. The ends lost 1 base at V and 5 bases at J; junction bases unmatched: 5. In germline, CDR1 is SGHDT, CDR2 YYEEEE. CDR3 residues: CASSLTGQADNSPLHF. The CDR3 nucleotides read TGTGCCAGCAGCTTGACGGGACAGGCCGATAATTCACCCCTCCACTTT.

The CDR3 DNA reads TGTGCCAGCAGCGCATCCGGGACAGGGTACAATGAGCAGTTCTTC. It specifies CASSASGTGYNEQFF. This chain connects TRBV9 to TRBJ2-1; 9 bases fit TRBD1. V lost 3 bases, J lost 4 bases, and 5 bases stayed unmatched. Germline assignment: CDR1 SGDLS and CDR2 YYNGEE. CDR3 length: 15 amino acids.

This chain uses TRBV6-6 with TRBJ2-1; TRBD2 aligns across 12 bases. CDR3 length equals 16 residues. Trimming removed 5 bases from V and 12 bases from J; junction bases left unmatched: 14. Germline V gene lookup returns CDR1 MNHNY and CDR2 SVGAGI (reference sequence). This CDR3 is CASSTPTSGSGYGQFF. The CDR3 nucleotides are TGTGCCAGCAGTACCCCGACTAGCGGGAGTGGGTATGGGCAGTTCTTC.

The V call is TRBV29-1, the J call TRBJ2-7; 11 nucleotides agree with TRBD2. CDR1 and CDR2 from the germline V gene are SQVTM and ANQGSEA. V was clipped by 4 bases and J by 2 bases; unmatched bases: 7. The CDR3 is 15 amino acids. CDR3 DNA sequence: TGCAGCGTTGTGCTAGCGGGAGGTATAGCCTACGAGCAGTACTTC. This encodes CSVVLAGGIAYEQYF.